This T cell receptor beta chain came from a study of cytomegalovirus exposure and HLA in healthy donors. Study-wide background: The 90 to 150 validation repertoires and the approximately 640 first-cohort repertoires shared a platform, a later analysis reported.

Clones were sequenced by immunoSEQ multiplex PCR, and TCRdb holds only the in-frame ones, with some missing. The table records over 200,000 clones, around 86% of them present only once. V was clipped by 7 bases and J by 4 bases, with 16 bases between them. The germline CDR1 and CDR2 sequences are MDHEN and SYDVKM. This CDR3 contains 14 residues. This clonotype was obtained from a woman younger than 35 in good health and CMV-seropositive. Source material: PBMCs. The chain is built from TRBV28 and TRBJ1-1, with TRBD1 as a possible D gene (6 bases). Here the CDR3 DNA reads TGTGCCAGCACCATGAGGGGGGGAATCACTGAAGCTTTCTTT. Its protein is CASTMRGGITEAFF.